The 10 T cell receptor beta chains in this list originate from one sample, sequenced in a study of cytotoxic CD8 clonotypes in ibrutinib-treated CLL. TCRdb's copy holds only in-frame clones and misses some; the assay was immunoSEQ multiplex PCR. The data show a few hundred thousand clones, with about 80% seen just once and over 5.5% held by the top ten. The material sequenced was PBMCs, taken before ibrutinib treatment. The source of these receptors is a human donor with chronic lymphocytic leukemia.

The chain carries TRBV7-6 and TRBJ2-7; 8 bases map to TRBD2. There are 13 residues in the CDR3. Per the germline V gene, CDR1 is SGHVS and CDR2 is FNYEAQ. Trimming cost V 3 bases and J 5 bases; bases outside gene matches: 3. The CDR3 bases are TGTGCCAGCAGCTTGGGGACTAGTGACGAGCAGTACTTC. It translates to CASSLGTSDEQYF.

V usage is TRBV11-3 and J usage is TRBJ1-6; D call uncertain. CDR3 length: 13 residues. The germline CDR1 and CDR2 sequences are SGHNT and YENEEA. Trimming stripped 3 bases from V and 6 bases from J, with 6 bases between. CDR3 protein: CASSLEVNSPLHF. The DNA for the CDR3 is TGTGCCAGCAGCTTGGAGGTTAATTCACCCCTCCACTTT.

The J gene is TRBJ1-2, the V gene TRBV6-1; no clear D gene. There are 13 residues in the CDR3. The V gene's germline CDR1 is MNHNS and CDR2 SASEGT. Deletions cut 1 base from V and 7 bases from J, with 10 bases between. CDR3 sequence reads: CASSEVVGAGYTF. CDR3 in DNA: TGTGCCAGCAGTGAAGTCGTAGGCGCTGGCTACACCTTC.

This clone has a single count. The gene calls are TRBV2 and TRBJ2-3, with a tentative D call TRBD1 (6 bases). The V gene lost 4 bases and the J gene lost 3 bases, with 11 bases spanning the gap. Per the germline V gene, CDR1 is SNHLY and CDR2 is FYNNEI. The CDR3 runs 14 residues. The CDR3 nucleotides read TGTGCCAGCAGTGGTTTGGACAGAACAGATACGCAGTATTTT. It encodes CASSGLDRTDTQYF.

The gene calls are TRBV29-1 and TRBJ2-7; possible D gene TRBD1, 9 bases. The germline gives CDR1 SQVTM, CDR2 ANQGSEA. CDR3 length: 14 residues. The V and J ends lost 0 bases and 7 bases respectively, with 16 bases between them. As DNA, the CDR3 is TGCAGCGTTGAAGATGGGACAGGGACTAGTGAGCAGTACTTC. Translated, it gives CSVEDGTGTSEQYF.

The CDR3 loop is CASSPGMAINQPQHF. In DNA form, the CDR3 reads TGTGCCAGCTCACCAGGAATGGCAATCAATCAGCCCCAGCATTTT. The chain is built from TRBV18 and TRBJ1-5; unclear D gene. CDR3 length: 15 residues. CDR1 KGHSH and CDR2 LQKENI come from the germline V gene. Trimming removed 2 bases from V and 3 bases from J, with 11 bases in between.

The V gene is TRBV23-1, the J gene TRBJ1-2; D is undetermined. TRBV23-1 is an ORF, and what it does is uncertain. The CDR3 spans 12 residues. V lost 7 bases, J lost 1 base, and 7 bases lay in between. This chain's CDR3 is CASMAYNYGYTF. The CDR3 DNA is TGCGCCAGCATGGCATATAACTATGGCTACACCTTC.

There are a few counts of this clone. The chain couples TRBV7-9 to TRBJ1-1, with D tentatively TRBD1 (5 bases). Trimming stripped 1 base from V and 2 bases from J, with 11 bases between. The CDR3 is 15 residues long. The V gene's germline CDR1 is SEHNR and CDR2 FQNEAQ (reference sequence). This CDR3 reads CASSLGDGDNTEAFF. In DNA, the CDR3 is TGTGCCAGCAGCTTAGGGGACGGAGATAACACTGAAGCTTTCTTT.

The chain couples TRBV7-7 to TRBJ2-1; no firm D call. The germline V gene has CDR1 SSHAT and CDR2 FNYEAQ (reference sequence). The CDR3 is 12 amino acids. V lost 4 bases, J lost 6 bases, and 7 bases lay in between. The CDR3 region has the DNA TGTGCCAGCAGCTCCGTGGGCAATGAGCAGTTCTTC. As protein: CASSSVGNEQFF.

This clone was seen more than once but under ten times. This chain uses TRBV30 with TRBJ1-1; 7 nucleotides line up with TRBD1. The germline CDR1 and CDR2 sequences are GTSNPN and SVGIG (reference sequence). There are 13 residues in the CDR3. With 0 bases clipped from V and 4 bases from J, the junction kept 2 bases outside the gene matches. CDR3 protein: CAWSVRTGTEAFF. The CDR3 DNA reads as TGTGCCTGGAGTGTCCGGACAGGCACTGAAGCTTTCTTT.